This T cell receptor (beta chain) was sequenced in a study of metastatic and nonmetastatic thyroid tumors. At the level of the study: Repertoire comparisons spanned blood and tumor or nodule tissue from malignant and benign thyroid patients.

Not a single patient had been given any form of treatment at any point before undergoing thyroid surgery. Trimming left V 6 bases short and J 5 bases short, with 14 bases between. CDR3 length: 14 residues. Per germline, CDR1 MNHNS and CDR2 SASEGT. TCRdb re-clonotyped the PCR reads through MiXCR. The data show fewer than 7,500 clones, with roughly 29% seen just once and 16% held by the top ten. The sequenced material came from adjacent normal tissue. This clonotype was obtained from a female donor with papillary thyroid cancer or a benign thyroid nodule (not recorded which). Some clones in this sample may be carry-over from other donors' samples. This sequence joins TRBV6-1 and TRBJ2-1; perhaps TRBD1 as D (6 bases). CDR3 residues: CASRGTGINNEQFF. The CDR3, as DNA: TGTGCCAGCAGAGGAACAGGGATAAACAATGAGCAGTTCTTC.